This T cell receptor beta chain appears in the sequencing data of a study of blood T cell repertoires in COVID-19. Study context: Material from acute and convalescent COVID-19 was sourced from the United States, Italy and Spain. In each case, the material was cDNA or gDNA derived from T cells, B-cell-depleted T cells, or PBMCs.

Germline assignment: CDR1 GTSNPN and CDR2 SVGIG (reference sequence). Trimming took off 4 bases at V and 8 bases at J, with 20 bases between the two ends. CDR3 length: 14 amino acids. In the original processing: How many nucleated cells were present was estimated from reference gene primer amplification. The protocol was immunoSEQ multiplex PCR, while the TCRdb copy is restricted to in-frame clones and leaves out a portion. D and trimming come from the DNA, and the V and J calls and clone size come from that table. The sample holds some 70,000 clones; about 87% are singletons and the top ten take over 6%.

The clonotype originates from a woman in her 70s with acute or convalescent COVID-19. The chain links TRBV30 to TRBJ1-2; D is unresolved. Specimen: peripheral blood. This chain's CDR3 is CAWKPPWFIQGYTF. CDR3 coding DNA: TGTGCCTGGAAACCCCCGTGGTTCATCCAGGGCTACACCTTC.